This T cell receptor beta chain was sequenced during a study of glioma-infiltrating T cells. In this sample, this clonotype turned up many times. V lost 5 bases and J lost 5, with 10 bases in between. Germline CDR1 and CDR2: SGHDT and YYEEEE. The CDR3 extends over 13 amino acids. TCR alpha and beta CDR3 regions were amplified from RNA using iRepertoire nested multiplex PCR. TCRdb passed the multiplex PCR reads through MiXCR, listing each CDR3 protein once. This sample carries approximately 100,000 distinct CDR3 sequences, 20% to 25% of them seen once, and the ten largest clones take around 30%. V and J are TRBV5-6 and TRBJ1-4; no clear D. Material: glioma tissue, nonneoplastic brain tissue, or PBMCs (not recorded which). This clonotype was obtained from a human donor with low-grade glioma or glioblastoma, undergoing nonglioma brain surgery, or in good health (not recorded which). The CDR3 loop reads CASRGQWNEKLFF. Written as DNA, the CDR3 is TGTGCCAGCAGGGGCCAGTGGAATGAAAAACTGTTTTTT.